Below are 19 T cell receptor beta chains sequenced from a single sample in a study of beta chain features in type 1 diabetes. The study's findings and limits: Across all four CD4+ subsets, people with type 1 diabetes showed modestly shorter TCRB CDR3s.

Every bit of the isolated RNA underwent reverse transcription, so sequencing read expressed TCRB transcripts. TCRdb's copy holds only in-frame clones and misses some; the assay was immunoSEQ multiplex PCR. The sample holds around 150,000 clones, almost 65% seen once. Their target antigens are unknown. Source material: naive CD4+ T cells from blood. The receptors come from a man between 25 and 39 years old with type 1 diabetes.

The J gene is TRBJ1-5, the V gene TRBV30, with 8 bases aligning to TRBD1. The ends lost 7 bases at V and 5 bases at J; junction bases unmatched: 13. CDR1 and CDR2 (germline): GTSNPN, SVGIG (reference sequence). CDR3 size: 15 residues. Written as DNA, the CDR3 is TGTGCCTACGGACAGGGAAGATTGAGGGATCAGCCCCAGCATTTT. This encodes CAYGQGRLRDQPQHF.

The chain combines TRBV15 with TRBJ2-7, with D unresolved. The germline V gene has CDR1 LNHNV and CDR2 YYDKDF (reference sequence). The CDR3 sequence is 13 residues long. Trimming removed 0 bases from V and 5 bases from J, with 8 bases in between. CDR3 sequence reads: CATSRDRRNEQYF. In nucleotides, the CDR3 is TGTGCCACCAGCAGAGATCGGCGGAACGAGCAGTACTTC.

This sequence joins TRBV2 and TRBJ1-6; maybe TRBD1 (5 bases). Germline V CDR1 and CDR2: SNHLY, FYNNEI. The CDR3 extends over 16 amino acids. V lost 7 bases and J lost 7, with 20 bases in between. The CDR3 nucleotides read TGTGCCAGCACCCCGGGGCAGGGAGGAGACAATTCACCCCTCCACTTT. Protein: CASTPGQGGDNSPLHF.

The chain recombines TRBV11-2 with TRBJ2-7; D uncertain. Germline CDR1 is SGHAT and CDR2 is FQNNGV. V lost 6 bases, J lost 0 bases, and 12 bases lay in between. The CDR3 is made up of 14 amino acids. The CDR3 loop is CASRQRPASYEQYF. The CDR3 DNA follows: TGTGCCAGCAGGCAGAGGCCAGCCTCCTACGAGCAGTACTTC.

The gene calls are TRBV7-9 and TRBJ1-1, with 8 bases fitting TRBD1. Per the germline V gene, CDR1 is SEHNR and CDR2 is FQNEAQ (reference sequence). Losses at the gene ends were 5 bases for V and 10 bases for J; bases not matched to a gene: 6. CDR3 length: 12 amino acids. The DNA for the CDR3 is TGTGCCAGCAGCCAGGACAGGGTGGGAGCTTTCTTT. Translating gives CASSQDRVGAFF.

The chain uses TRBV27 and TRBJ2-7; TRBD1 is a possible D gene (6 bases). Germline CDR1 reads MNHEY; CDR2 reads SMNVEV (reference sequence). The CDR3 covers 14 residues. The V end lost 4 bases, the J end lost 4 bases, and 14 bases lay between the germline ends. CDR3 amino acids: CASSSQGFGYEQYF. The CDR3 DNA sequence: TGTGCCAGCAGTTCACAGGGTTTTGGGTACGAGCAGTACTTC.

This chain joins TRBV7-6 and TRBJ2-3, with TRBD2 matching over 9 bases. Germline V gene data show CDR1 as SGHVS and CDR2 as FNYEAQ. The junction had 7 bases not matched to a gene; V was cut back by 6 bases and J by 6 bases. This CDR3 spans 14 amino acids. The CDR3 here is CASSSGGGRDTQYF. The CDR3 DNA is TGTGCCAGCAGTAGCGGGGGAGGGAGGGATACGCAGTATTTT.

The chain links TRBV27 to TRBJ1-2, with D maybe TRBD1 (6 bases). The CDR3 is 13 amino acids. Germline CDR1 MNHEY, CDR2 SMNVEV (reference sequence). V was shortened by 6 bases and J by 5 bases, with 13 bases between the two germline ends. In DNA, the CDR3 is TGTGCCAGCAGCCCCGACAGGAGGTATGGCTACACCTTC. This translates into CASSPDRRYGYTF.

This rearrangement joins TRBV30 to TRBJ2-5; 8 positions match TRBD1. With V trimmed by 5 bases and J by 9 bases, 14 bases remained unmatched. In germline, CDR1 is GTSNPN, CDR2 SVGIG (reference sequence). The CDR3 totals 14 residues. The CDR3 is CAWGRGQALTAQYF. The CDR3 DNA is TGTGCCTGGGGGCGGGGACAGGCCCTGACGGCCCAGTACTTC.

This clone has just a few counts. The genes are TRBV2 and TRBJ2-1; D may be TRBD1 (5 bases). The CDR3 sequence is 13 residues long. V lost 6 bases and J 0 bases, leaving 6 bases between the germline ends. Germline V lookup: CDR1 SNHLY, CDR2 FYNNEI. For the CDR3, the DNA is TGTGCCAGCAGAGGGGCCTCCTACAATGAGCAGTTCTTC. It translates to CASRGASYNEQFF.

V is TRBV5-1 and J is TRBJ2-1; D might be TRBD2 (5 bases). With 2 bases removed from V and 9 bases from J, the gap between germline ends came to 12 bases. The CDR3 length is 13 residues. Germline-derived CDR1 and CDR2 are SGHRS and YFSETQ. The CDR3 loop is CASSFLAESEQFF. The CDR3 DNA sequence: TGCGCCAGCAGCTTCCTAGCTGAAAGTGAGCAGTTCTTC. The entire variable domain, with the rest obtained from reference TRBV5-1 and TRBJ2-1, is as follows: KAGVTQTPRYLIKTRGQQVTLSCSPISGHRSVSWYQQTPGQGLQFLFEYFSETQRNKGNFPGRFSGRQFSNSRSEMNVSTLELGDSALYLCASSFLAESEQFFGPGTRLTVL.

The J gene is TRBJ1-1, the V gene TRBV2; TRBD1 matches at 9 bases. This CDR3 is built from 13 residues. J was trimmed by 5 bases and V by 8 bases; bases with no gene match: 6. Looked up from germline, CDR1 is SNHLY and CDR2 is FYNNEI. CDR3 sequence: CASGTDRGTEAFF. In nucleotides, the CDR3 is TGTGCCAGCGGCACTGACAGGGGGACTGAAGCTTTCTTT.

The chain has TRBV6-6 and TRBJ1-1; D is unresolved. CDR3 length: 12 residues. The germline CDR1 and CDR2 sequences are MNHNY and SVGAGI (reference sequence). V lost 2 bases and J 1 base, leaving 2 bases between the germline ends. The CDR3, as DNA: TGTGCCAGCAGTTACGCGAACACTGAAGCTTTCTTT. Translated, it gives CASSYANTEAFF.

The genes are TRBV29-1 and TRBJ2-5; the D is unclear. Trimming removed 5 bases from V and 5 bases from J, with 18 bases in between. The CDR3 totals 14 residues. CDR1 and CDR2 (germline): SQVTM, ANQGSEA. The CDR3 sequence is CSVLQEVGWETQYF. Written as DNA, the CDR3 is TGCAGCGTTCTCCAAGAGGTGGGGTGGGAGACCCAGTACTTC.

This clone has only one observation. The rearrangement uses TRBV29-1 and TRBJ2-5; TRBD1 agrees at 8 bases. This CDR3 contains 12 residues. Germline lookup yields CDR1 SQVTM and CDR2 ANQGSEA. V was clipped by 7 bases and J by 4 bases; unmatched bases: 5. The CDR3 region is CSASRGRETQYF. In nucleotides, the CDR3 is TGCAGCGCCTCCAGGGGGCGAGAGACCCAGTACTTC.

The CDR3 DNA is TGTGCCAGCAGCGCCGGACAGGGATATGTCAAAGATACGCAGTATTTT. It translates to CASSAGQGYVKDTQYF. The chain recombines TRBV7-2 with TRBJ2-3; 8 bases are a match to TRBD1. CDR1 is SGHTA, CDR2 FQGNSA, per germline. CDR3 length: 16 residues. The V and J ends lost 5 bases and 5 bases, in that order; junction bases with no gene match: 12.

This clone was seen a handful of times. The rearrangement uses TRBV18 and TRBJ1-2, with D perhaps TRBD1 (6 bases). Germline V gene data show CDR1 as KGHSH and CDR2 as LQKENI. This CDR3 region has 15 residues. V lost 3 bases and J 8 bases, leaving 19 bases between the germline ends. The CDR3 spells CASSPNQGGSGGYTF. DNA of the CDR3: TGTGCCAGCTCACCGAACCAAGGGGGATCGGGGGGCTACACCTTC.

This clone appeared a few times. The gene calls are TRBV7-2 and TRBJ2-7; TRBD1 matches at 7 bases. With V trimmed by 3 bases and J by 5 bases, 4 bases remained unmatched. Germline-derived CDR1 and CDR2 are SGHTA and FQGNSA. CDR3 length: 13 amino acids. In DNA form, the CDR3 reads TGTGCCAGCAGCTTTCGGCAGGGGGACGAGCAGTACTTC. As protein: CASSFRQGDEQYF.

V is TRBV15 and J is TRBJ2-5, with 9 bases that match TRBD1. Germline CDR1 is LNHNV and CDR2 is YYDKDF (reference sequence). The J segment lost 1 base and the V segment lost 4 bases, leaving 4 bases of the junction unmatched. There are 15 residues in the CDR3. The CDR3 DNA is TGTGCCACCAGCACAGGGACAGGGCCCCAAGAGACCCAGTACTTC. It encodes CATSTGTGPQETQYF.